Listed below are T cell receptor beta chains from one sample, sequenced in a study of early T cells in non-severe SARS-CoV-2 infection. TCRdb analysed the 5' RACE reads with MiXCR anew, one entry per CDR3 protein. The sample has 55,000 to 75,000 distinct CDR3 sequences, 8.5% to 9.5% seen once; the top ten hold about 1.3%. Specimen: whole blood. The receptor set was obtained from an adult who was a healthcare worker with PCR-confirmed SARS-CoV-2 infection or an uninfected control (not recorded which). Both conserved end residues are part of each CDR3. The D gene is left open where the match is weak. Clone size appears in some rows only: once, few, many, or a class for an expanded clone.

many	TRBV11-2	TRBJ2-1	TRBD2	TGTGCCAGCAGCCGTACTAGCGGGAGCTACAATGAGCAGTTCTTC	CASSRTSGSYNEQFF
many	TRBV20-1	TRBJ2-5	-	TGCAGTGCCCTCCCCTTGACGAGTACGAAAGAGACCCAGTACTTC	CSALPLTSTKETQYF
-	TRBV10-2	TRBJ1-2	-	TGCGCCAGCAGTGAGCCATTCGCCGGGACATCAGATGGCTACACCTTC	CASSEPFAGTSDGYTF
many	TRBV11-2	TRBJ1-1	-	TGTGCCAGCAGCTTAGATGTGGGCAGTCTGAACACTGAAGCTTTCTTT	CASSLDVGSLNTEAFF
many	TRBV6-5	TRBJ2-1	-	TGTGCCAGCAGTTACAGGACGCCTACCTACAATGAGCAGTTCTTC	CASSYRTPTYNEQFF
many	TRBV12-3/TRBV12-4	TRBJ2-5	TRBD2	TGTGCCAGCAGTCTAACGGGGGGGCATGAGACCCAGTACTTC	CASSLTGGHETQYF
few	TRBV2	TRBJ2-3	-	TGTGCCAGCAGTACAGGGGGGGTCGCAGATACGCAGTATTTT	CASSTGGVADTQYF
-	TRBV6-5	TRBJ1-4	-	TGTGCCAGCAGTCGAGGTTCGCGTGAGATGGATGAAAAACTGTTTTTT	CASSRGSREMDEKLFF
-	TRBV5-6	TRBJ1-1	-	TGTGCCAGCAGCTTGTGGGACCGCACTGAAGCTTTCTTT	CASSLWDRTEAFF
few	TRBV6-1	TRBJ1-2	-	TGTGCCAGCTGTGAAAAGGGCAGATCAAACTATGGCTACACCTTC	CASCEKGRSNYGYTF
-	TRBV5-5	TRBJ1-2	TRBD1	TGTGCCAGCAGCTTGGATTTGGGACAGGGGATAGACTATGGCTACACCTTC	CASSLDLGQGIDYGYTF
-	TRBV18	TRBJ1-4	TRBD1	TGTGCCAGCTCACCATCAGGGGGCGGTGAAAAACTGTTTTTT	CASSPSGGGEKLFF
-	TRBV20-1	TRBJ2-3	TRBD1	TGCAGTGCCAGACTACCGGGACAGACCACAGATACGCAGTATTTT	CSARLPGQTTDTQYF
many	TRBV18	TRBJ1-2	TRBD1	TGTGCCAGCTCACCCCAAGGTTGGCCGGGACAGGGGATTTCTGGCTACACCTTC	CASSPQGWPGQGISGYTF
-	TRBV30	TRBJ1-2	-	TGTGCCTGGAGTGTGCAGGGCTATGGCTACACCTTC	CAWSVQGYGYTF
few	TRBV5-1	TRBJ2-5	-	TGCGCCAGCAGCTTAGGCCCTCCTCGAGAGACCCAGTACTTC	CASSLGPPRETQYF
many	TRBV3-1	TRBJ1-1	-	TGTGCCAGCAGCCAAACTCCACGCGCTGAAGCTTTCTTT	CASSQTPRAEAFF
few	TRBV6-6	TRBJ2-3	-	TGTGCCAGCAGTTACAGGGTCCATCTTCCAGATACGCAGTATTTT	CASSYRVHLPDTQYF
few	TRBV19	TRBJ1-5	-	TGTGCCAGTAGTAGCTACAATCAGCCCCAGCATTTT	CASSSYNQPQHF
-	TRBV5-4	TRBJ2-1	TRBD1	TGTGCCAGCAGCAAAAGACAGGGGGCGCAGGGTGAGCAGTTCTTC	CASSKRQGAQGEQFF
-	TRBV18	TRBJ1-5	-	TGTGCCAGCTCATCGACAGGAGATCAGCCCCAGCATTTT	CASSSTGDQPQHF
once	TRBV11-2	TRBJ2-1	TRBD2	TGTGCCAGCAGCCCCACTGCGGGGGGTAGCAATGAGCAGTTCTTC	CASSPTAGGSNEQFF
few	TRBV7-3	TRBJ2-1	-	TGTGCCAGCAGCTTCCATCCAGGGGTTTCCAATGAGCAGTTCTTC	CASSFHPGVSNEQFF
many	TRBV7-6	TRBJ2-5	-	TGTGCCAGCGGTTGGCAGACCCAGTACTTC	CASGWQTQYF
many	TRBV2	TRBJ2-1	-	TGTGCCAGCAGATGGAGTCAGGAGGGATACAATGAGCAGTTCTTC	CASRWSQEGYNEQFF
many	TRBV20-1	TRBJ1-2	TRBD1	TGCAGTGCTAGAGAACCGGGACAGGGCGCCTATGGCTACACCTTC	CSAREPGQGAYGYTF
many	TRBV9	TRBJ1-1	-	TGTGCCAGCAGCGTAGGGTGGAAACAGGGTGAAGCTTTCTTT	CASSVGWKQGEAFF